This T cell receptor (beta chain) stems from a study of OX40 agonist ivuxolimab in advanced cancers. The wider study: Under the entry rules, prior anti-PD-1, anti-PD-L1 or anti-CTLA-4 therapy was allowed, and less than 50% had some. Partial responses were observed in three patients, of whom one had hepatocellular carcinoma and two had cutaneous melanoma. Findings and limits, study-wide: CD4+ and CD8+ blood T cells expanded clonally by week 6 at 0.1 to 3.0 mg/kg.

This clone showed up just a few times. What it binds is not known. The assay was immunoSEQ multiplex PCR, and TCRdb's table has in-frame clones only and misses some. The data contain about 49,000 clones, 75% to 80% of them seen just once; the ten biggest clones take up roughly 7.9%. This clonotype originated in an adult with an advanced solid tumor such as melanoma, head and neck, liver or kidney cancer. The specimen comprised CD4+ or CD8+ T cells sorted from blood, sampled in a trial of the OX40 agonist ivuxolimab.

The CDR3, as DNA: TGTGCCAGCATGCAGGTTATGAACACTGAAGCTTTCTTT. Amino acid sequence: CASMQVMNTEAFF. The V and J genes are TRBV2 and TRBJ1-1; D not resolved. The CDR3 extends over 13 amino acids. The V gene's germline CDR1 is SNHLY and CDR2 FYNNEI. Trimming stripped 7 bases from V and 0 bases from J, with 9 bases between.